This TCR beta chain was captured by sequencing in a study of response to subunit inactivated influenza vaccine. TCRdb reanalysed the RT-PCR reads using MiXCR and keeps one entry per CDR3 protein. The table lists 150,000 to 200,000 distinct CDR3 sequences, about 11% of them singletons, with around 11% in the top ten. The length of the CDR3 is 14 residues. The V gene end was trimmed by 4 bases and the J gene end by 10 bases; junction bases not matched to a gene: 7. Per the germline V gene, CDR1 is SGHNT and CDR2 is YYREEE (reference sequence). Details on this clonotype: Its antigen is not known.

The study's findings and limits: Authors proposed each seasonal influenza vaccination draws in few new T cells.

The rearrangement links TRBV5-4 to TRBJ1-6, with 8 positions matching TRBD1. The starting material was non-naive T cells sorted from PBMCs, obtained roughly 45 days after vaccination. The clonotype originates from a man aged 50 to 60 who received an inactivated influenza vaccine. CDR3 protein: CASSADRERSPLHF. Written as DNA, the CDR3 is TGTGCCAGCAGCGCGGACAGGGAGCGATCACCCCTCCACTTT.